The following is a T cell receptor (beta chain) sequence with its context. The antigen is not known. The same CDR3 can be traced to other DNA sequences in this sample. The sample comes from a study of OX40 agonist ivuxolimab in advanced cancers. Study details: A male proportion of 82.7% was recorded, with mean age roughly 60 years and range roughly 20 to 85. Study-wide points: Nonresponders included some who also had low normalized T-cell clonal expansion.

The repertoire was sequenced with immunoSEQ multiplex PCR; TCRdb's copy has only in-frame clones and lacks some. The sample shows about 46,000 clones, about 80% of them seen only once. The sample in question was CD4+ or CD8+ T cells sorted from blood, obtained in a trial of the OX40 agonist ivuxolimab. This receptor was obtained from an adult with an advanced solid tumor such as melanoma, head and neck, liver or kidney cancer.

DNA for the CDR3: TGCGCCAGCAGCCAAGCCGGGACCTACGAGCAGTACTTC. Its translation: CASSQAGTYEQYF. The V call is TRBV4-1, the J call TRBJ2-7; D is possibly TRBD2 (5 bases). The V and J ends lost 1 base and 2 bases respectively, with 6 bases between them. Germline V gene sequence: CDR1 MGHRA, CDR2 YSYEKL. This CDR3 region has 13 residues.